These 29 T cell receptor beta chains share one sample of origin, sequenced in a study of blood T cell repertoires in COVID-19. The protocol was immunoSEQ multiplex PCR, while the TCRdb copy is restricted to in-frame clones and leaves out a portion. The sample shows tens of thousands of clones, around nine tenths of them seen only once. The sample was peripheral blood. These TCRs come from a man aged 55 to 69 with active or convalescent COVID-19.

The CDR3 DNA is TGTGCCAGTAGCGGTCCCATGAACACTGAAGCTTTCTTT. It is translated as CASSGPMNTEAFF. The V and J genes are TRBV19 and TRBJ1-1; D gene uncertain. Germline V gene sequence: CDR1 LNHDA, CDR2 SQIVND (reference sequence). V was pared by 6 bases and J by 0 bases, with 8 bases between. The CDR3 has 13 amino acids.

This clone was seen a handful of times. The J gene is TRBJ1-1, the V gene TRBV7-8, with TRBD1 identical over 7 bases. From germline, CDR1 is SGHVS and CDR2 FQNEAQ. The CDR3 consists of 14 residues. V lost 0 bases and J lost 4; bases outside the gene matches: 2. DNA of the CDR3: TGTGCCAGCAGCTTAGCCCCAGGGGGCACTGAAGCTTTCTTT. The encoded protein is CASSLAPGGTEAFF.

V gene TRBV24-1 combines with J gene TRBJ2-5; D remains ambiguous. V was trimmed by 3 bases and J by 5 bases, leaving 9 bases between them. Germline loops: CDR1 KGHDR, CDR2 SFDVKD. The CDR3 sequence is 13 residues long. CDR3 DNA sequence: TGTGCCACCAGTGATCCGCCCGGGGAGACCCAGTACTTC. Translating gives CATSDPPGETQYF.

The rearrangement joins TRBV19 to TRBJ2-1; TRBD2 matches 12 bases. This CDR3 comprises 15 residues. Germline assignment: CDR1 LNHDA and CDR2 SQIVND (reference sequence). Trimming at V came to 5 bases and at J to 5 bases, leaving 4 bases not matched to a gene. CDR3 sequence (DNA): TGTGCCAGTAGTCAGACTAGCGGGGGCCACAATGAGCAGTTCTTC. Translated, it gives CASSQTSGGHNEQFF.

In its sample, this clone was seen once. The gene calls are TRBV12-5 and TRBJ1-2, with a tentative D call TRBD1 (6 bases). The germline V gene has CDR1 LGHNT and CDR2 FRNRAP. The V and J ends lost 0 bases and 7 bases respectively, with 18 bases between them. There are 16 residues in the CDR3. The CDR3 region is CASGLVIAGGAAGYTF. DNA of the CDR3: TGTGCTAGTGGTTTGGTGATAGCTGGGGGGGCGGCTGGCTACACCTTC.

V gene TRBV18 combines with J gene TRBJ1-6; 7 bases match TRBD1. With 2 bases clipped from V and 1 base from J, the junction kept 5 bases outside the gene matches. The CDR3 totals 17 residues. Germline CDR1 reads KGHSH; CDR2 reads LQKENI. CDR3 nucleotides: TGTGCCAGCTCACCAACGGCAGGGGGTTCCTATAATTCACCCCTCCACTTT. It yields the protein CASSPTAGGSYNSPLHF.

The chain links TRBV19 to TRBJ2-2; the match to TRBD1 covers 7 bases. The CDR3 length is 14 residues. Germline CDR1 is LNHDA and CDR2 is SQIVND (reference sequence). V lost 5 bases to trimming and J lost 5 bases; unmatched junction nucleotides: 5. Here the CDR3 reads CASSYLTGTGELFF. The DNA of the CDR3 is TGTGCCAGTAGTTACCTGACAGGGACCGGGGAGCTGTTTTTT.

This CDR3 is CASRDLGGEGEKLFF. DNA for the CDR3: TGTGCCAGCAGAGACCTCGGCGGAGAGGGTGAAAAACTGTTTTTT. V gene TRBV7-2 combines with J gene TRBJ1-4, with unresolved D. CDR1 is SGHTA, CDR2 FQGNSA, per germline. V lost 6 bases to trimming and J lost 7 bases, with 18 bases between them. The CDR3 is 15 residues long.

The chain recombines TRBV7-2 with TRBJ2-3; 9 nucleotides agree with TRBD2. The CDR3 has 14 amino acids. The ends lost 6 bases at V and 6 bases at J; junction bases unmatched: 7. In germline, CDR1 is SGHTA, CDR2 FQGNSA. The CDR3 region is CASRGVSGGDTQYF. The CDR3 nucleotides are TGTGCCAGCAGGGGAGTTAGCGGGGGTGATACGCAGTATTTT. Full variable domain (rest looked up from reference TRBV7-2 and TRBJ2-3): GAGVSQSPSNKVTEKGKDVELRCDPISGHTALYWYRQSLGQGLEFLIYFQGNSAPDKSGLPSDRFSAERTGGSVSTLTIQRTQQEDSAVYLCASRGVSGGDTQYFGPGTRLTVL.

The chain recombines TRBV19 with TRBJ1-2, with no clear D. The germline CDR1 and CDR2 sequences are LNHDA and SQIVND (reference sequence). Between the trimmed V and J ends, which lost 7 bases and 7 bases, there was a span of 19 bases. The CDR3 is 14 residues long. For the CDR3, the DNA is TGTGCCAGTAAAGACACGGCATTTTCTCTTGGCTACACCTTC. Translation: CASKDTAFSLGYTF.

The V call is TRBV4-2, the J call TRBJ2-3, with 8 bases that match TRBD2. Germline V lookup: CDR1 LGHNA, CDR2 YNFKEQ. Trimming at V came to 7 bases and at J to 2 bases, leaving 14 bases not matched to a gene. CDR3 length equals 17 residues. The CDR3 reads CASTRGRGLEDTDTQYF. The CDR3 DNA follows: TGTGCCAGCACTCGCGGCCGGGGACTAGAAGACACAGATACGCAGTATTTT.

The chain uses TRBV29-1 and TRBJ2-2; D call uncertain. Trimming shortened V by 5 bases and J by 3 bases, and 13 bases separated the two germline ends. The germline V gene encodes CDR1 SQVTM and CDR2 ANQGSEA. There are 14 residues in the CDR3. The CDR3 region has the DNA TGCAGCGTTTTATCCTTCCAGGACACCGGGGAGCTGTTTTTT. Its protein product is CSVLSFQDTGELFF.

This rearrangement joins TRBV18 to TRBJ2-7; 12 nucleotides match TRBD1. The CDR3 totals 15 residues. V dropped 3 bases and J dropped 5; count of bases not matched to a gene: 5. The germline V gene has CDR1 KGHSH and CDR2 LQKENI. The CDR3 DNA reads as TGTGCCAGCTCACCCGGGACAGGGGGCAAGAACGAGCAGTACTTC. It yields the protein CASSPGTGGKNEQYF.

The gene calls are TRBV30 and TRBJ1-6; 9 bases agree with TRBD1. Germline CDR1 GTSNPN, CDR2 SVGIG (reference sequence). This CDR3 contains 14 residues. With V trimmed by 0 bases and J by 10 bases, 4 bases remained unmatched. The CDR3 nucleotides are TGTGCCTGGAGTGTGTTGACAGGGGGATCACCCCTCCACTTT. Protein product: CAWSVLTGGSPLHF.

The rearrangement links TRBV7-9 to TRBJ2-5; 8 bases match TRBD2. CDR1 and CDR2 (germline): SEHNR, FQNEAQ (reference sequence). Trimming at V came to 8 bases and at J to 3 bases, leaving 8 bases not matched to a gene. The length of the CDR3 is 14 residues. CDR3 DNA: TGTGCCAGCGGTTCCGGACTAGCAGAAGAGACCCAGTACTTC. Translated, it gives CASGSGLAEETQYF.

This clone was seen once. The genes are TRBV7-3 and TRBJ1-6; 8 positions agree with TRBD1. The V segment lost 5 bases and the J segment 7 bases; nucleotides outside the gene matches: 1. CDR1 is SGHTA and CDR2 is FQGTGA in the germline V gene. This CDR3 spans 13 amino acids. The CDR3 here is CASSTGGNSPLHF. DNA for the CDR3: TGTGCCAGCAGCACAGGGGGGAATTCACCCCTCCACTTT.

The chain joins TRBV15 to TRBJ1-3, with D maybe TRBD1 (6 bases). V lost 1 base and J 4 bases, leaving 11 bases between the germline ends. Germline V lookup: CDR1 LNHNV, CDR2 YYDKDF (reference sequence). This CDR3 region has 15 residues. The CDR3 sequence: CATSRVTGSGNTIYF. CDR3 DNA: TGTGCCACCAGCAGAGTTACAGGGTCCGGAAACACCATATATTTT.

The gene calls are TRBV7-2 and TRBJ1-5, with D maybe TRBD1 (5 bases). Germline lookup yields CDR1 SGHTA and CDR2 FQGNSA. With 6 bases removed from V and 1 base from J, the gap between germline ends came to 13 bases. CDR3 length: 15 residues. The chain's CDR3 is CASSTRGYSNQPQHF. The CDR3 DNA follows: TGTGCCAGCAGTACTCGGGGGTACAGCAATCAGCCCCAGCATTTT.

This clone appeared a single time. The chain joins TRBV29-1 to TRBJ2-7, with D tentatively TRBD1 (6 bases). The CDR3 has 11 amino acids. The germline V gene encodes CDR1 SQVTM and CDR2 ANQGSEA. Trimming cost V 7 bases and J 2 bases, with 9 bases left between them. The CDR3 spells CSGQGTYEQYF. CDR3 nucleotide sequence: TGCAGCGGCCAGGGGACCTACGAGCAGTACTTC.

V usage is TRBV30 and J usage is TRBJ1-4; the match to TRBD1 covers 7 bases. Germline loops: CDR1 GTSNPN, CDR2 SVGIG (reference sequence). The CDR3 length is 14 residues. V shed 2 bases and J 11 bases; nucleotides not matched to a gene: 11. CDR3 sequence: CAWSLGQPMGKLFF. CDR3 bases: TGTGCCTGGAGTTTGGGACAGCCGATGGGGAAACTGTTTTTT.

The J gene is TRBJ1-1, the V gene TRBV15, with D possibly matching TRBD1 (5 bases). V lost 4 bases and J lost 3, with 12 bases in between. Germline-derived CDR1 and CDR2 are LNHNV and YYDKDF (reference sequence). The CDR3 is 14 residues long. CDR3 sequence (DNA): TGTGCCACCAGCATGACGGACATCCACACTGAAGCTTTCTTT. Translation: CATSMTDIHTEAFF.

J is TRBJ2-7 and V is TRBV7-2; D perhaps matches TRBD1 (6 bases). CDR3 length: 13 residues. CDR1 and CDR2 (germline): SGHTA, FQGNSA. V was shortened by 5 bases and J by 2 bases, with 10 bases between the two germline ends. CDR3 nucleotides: TGTGCCAGCAGCATAAGGACAGCCTACGAGCAGTACTTC. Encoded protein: CASSIRTAYEQYF.

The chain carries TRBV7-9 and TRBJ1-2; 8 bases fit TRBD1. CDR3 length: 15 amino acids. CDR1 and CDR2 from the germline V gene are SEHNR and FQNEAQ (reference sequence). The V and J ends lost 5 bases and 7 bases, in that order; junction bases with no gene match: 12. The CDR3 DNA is TGTGCCAGCAGCCTGGGACAGGATAAGGGTGGTGGCTACACCTTC. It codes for CASSLGQDKGGGYTF.

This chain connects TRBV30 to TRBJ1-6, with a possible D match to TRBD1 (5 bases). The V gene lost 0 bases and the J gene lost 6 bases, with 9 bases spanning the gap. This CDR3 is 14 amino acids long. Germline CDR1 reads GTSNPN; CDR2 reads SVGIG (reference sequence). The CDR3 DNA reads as TGTGCCTGGAGTGTGGGGCAGACTAATTCACCCCTCCACTTT. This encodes CAWSVGQTNSPLHF.

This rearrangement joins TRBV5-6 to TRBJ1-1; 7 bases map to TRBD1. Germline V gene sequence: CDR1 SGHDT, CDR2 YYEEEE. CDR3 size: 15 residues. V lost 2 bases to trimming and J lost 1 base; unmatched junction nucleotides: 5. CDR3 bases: TGTGCCAGCAGCTTTACAGGGGTGGGGAACACTGAAGCTTTCTTT. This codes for CASSFTGVGNTEAFF.

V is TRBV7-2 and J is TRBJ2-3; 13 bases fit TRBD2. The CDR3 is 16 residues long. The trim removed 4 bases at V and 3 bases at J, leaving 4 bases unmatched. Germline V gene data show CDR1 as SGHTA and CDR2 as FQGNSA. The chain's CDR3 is CASSSGLAGLTDTQYF. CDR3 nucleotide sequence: TGTGCCAGCAGCTCGGGACTAGCGGGGCTGACAGATACGCAGTATTTT.

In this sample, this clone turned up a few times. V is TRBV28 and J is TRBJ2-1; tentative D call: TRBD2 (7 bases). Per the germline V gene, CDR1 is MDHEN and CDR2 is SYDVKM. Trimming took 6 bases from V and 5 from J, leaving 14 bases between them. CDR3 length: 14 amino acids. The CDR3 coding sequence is TGTGCCAGCAGCTTTGCGGGGGCCCACAATGAGCAGTTCTTC. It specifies CASSFAGAHNEQFF. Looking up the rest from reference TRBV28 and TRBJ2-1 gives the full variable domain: DVKVTQSSRYLVKRTGEKVFLECVQDMDHENMFWYRQDPGLGLRLIYFSYDVKMKEKGDIPEGYSVSREKKERFSLILESASTNQTSMYLCASSFAGAHNEQFFGPGTRLTVL.

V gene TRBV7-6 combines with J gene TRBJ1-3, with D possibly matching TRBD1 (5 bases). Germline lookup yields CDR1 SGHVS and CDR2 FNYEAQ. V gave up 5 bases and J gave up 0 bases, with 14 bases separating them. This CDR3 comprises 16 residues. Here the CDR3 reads CASSPGHTLSGNTIYF. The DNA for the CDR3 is TGTGCCAGCAGCCCCGGACACACCCTCTCTGGAAACACCATATATTTT.

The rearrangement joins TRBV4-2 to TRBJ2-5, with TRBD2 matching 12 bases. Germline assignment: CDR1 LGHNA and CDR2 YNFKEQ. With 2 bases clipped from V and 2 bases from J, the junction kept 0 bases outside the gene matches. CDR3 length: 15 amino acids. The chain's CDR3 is CASSQLAGGQETQYF. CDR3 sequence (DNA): TGTGCCAGCAGCCAACTAGCGGGGGGGCAAGAGACCCAGTACTTC.